One sample yielded the 23 T cell receptor beta chains listed below, sequenced in a study of cytomegalovirus exposure and HLA in healthy donors. Vbeta (60) and Jbeta (13) primers were used in the PCR. The protocol was immunoSEQ multiplex PCR, while the TCRdb copy is restricted to in-frame clones and leaves out a portion. This sample yields over 130,000 clones, of which around 66% are seen a single time; roughly 6% belongs to the top ten. The sample was PBMCs. The source is a woman aged 60-70 years in good health and CMV-seronegative.

V usage is TRBV5-1 and J usage is TRBJ2-7; 7 positions match TRBD1. V gave up 1 base and J gave up 2 bases; unmatched junction bases: 3. In germline, CDR1 is SGHRS, CDR2 YFSETQ. The CDR3 has 14 residues. CDR3: CASSLTGETYEQYF. The DNA for the CDR3 is TGCGCCAGCAGCTTGACAGGGGAAACCTACGAGCAGTACTTC.

J is TRBJ2-4 and V is TRBV6-1; D is perhaps TRBD1 (5 bases). The germline V gene has CDR1 MNHNS and CDR2 SASEGT. The CDR3 contains 13 residues. The ends were cut back, 5 bases at V and 6 bases at J, with 11 bases in the middle. The CDR3 bases are TGTGCCAGCAGTACGGACAATGTAAACATTCAGTACTTC. Protein: CASSTDNVNIQYF.

This clone was observed a few times. The chain is built from TRBV4-3 and TRBJ2-7, with D perhaps TRBD1 (6 bases). Trimming removed 0 bases at V and 3 bases at J, with 12 bases between. This CDR3 is 15 amino acids long. The germline CDR1 and CDR2 sequences are LGHNA and YSLEER. In DNA form, the CDR3 reads TGCGCCAGCAGCCAAGATACAGGGACCATCTACGAGCAGTACTTC. It codes for CASSQDTGTIYEQYF.

This sequence joins TRBV4-3 and TRBJ2-2; perhaps TRBD1 as D (5 bases). The V gene's germline CDR1 is LGHNA and CDR2 YSLEER. The V gene lost 0 bases and the J gene lost 7 bases, with 12 bases spanning the gap. This CDR3 comprises 15 residues. CDR3 sequence: CASSQDSGFGGELFF. DNA of the CDR3: TGCGCCAGCAGCCAAGATTCAGGGTTTGGCGGGGAGCTGTTTTTT.

This clone came up once. The gene calls are TRBV5-5 and TRBJ1-4; 8 bases agree with TRBD1. Germline V lookup: CDR1 SGHKS, CDR2 YYEKEE (reference sequence). V shed 2 bases and J 5 bases; nucleotides not matched to a gene: 5. This CDR3 has 15 amino acids. This chain's CDR3 is CASSFWDRRNEKLFF. The CDR3 DNA reads TGTGCCAGCAGCTTCTGGGACAGGAGAAATGAAAAACTGTTTTTT.

The chain links TRBV10-3 to TRBJ1-2; D call uncertain. V was cut by 0 bases and J by 0 bases, with 5 bases left in between. The CDR3 has 14 residues. In germline, CDR1 is ENHRY, CDR2 SYGVKD. The DNA for the CDR3 is TGTGCCATCAGTGAGTCAGCTTCTAACTATGGCTACACCTTC. As protein: CAISESASNYGYTF.

There are a few counts of this clone. The V and J genes are TRBV27 and TRBJ2-3; a possible D gene is TRBD1 (6 bases). CDR1 is MNHEY, CDR2 SMNVEV, per germline (reference sequence). The CDR3 totals 15 residues. The V gene lost 3 bases and the J gene lost 0 bases, with 10 bases spanning the gap. The CDR3 here is CASSFTGRSTDTQYF. In nucleotides, the CDR3 is TGTGCCAGCAGTTTCACAGGGCGCAGCACAGATACGCAGTATTTT.

This clone came up a few times. V and J are TRBV12-5 and TRBJ2-5, with 9 bases lining up with TRBD1. The CDR3 has 13 residues. CDR1 and CDR2 (germline): LGHNT, FRNRAP. With V trimmed by 6 bases and J by 5 bases, 4 bases remained unmatched. The CDR3 DNA follows: TGTGCTAGTGGACCCGACAGGGGGGAGACCCAGTACTTC. It codes for CASGPDRGETQYF.

The count of this clone is one. V is TRBV7-3 and J is TRBJ2-7, with TRBD1 matching over 11 bases. CDR3 length equals 15 residues. The germline V gene encodes CDR1 SGHTA and CDR2 FQGTGA. The J segment lost 6 bases and the V segment lost 0 bases, leaving 4 bases of the junction unmatched. DNA for the CDR3: TGTGCCAGCAGCTTAACGGGGGACAGGGGGAGCGAGCAGTACTTC. This encodes CASSLTGDRGSEQYF.

CDR3 bases: TGTGCCAGCAGTCCCTTCGGGAGGGGGAATGAGCAGTTCTTC. As protein: CASSPFGRGNEQFF. The V gene is TRBV7-3, the J gene TRBJ2-1, with 8 bases matching TRBD2. The germline V gene encodes CDR1 SGHTA and CDR2 FQGTGA. CDR3 size: 14 residues. The V gene end was trimmed by 6 bases and the J gene end by 7 bases; junction bases not matched to a gene: 8. Full variable domain (rest looked up from reference TRBV7-3 and TRBJ2-1): GAGVSQTPSNKVTEKGKYVELRCDPISGHTALYWYRQSLGQGPEFLIYFQGTGAADDSGLPNDRFFAVRPEGSVSTLKIQRTERGDSAVYLCASSPFGRGNEQFFGPGTRLTVL.

The chain employs TRBV27 and TRBJ1-1; D gene uncertain. The ends were cut back, 6 bases at V and 6 bases at J, with 14 bases in the middle. CDR3 length equals 13 residues. Per the germline V gene, CDR1 is MNHEY and CDR2 is SMNVEV (reference sequence). CDR3 bases: TGTGCCAGCAGCACCTACCTCGAGGCTGAAGCTTTCTTT. Translated: CASSTYLEAEAFF.

This clone has more than one count but fewer than ten. A read error may produce the germline difference seen at one junction end. Other DNA sequences of this sample code for an identical CDR3. This chain joins TRBV7-9 and TRBJ1-1; TRBD1 agrees at 12 bases. The CDR3 sequence is 15 residues long. Germline V lookup: CDR1 SEHNR, CDR2 FQNEAQ (reference sequence). For the CDR3, the DNA is TGCGCCAGCAGCCAAGACCGGGACAGGGGGCCAGAAGCTTTCTTT. Its translation is CASSQDRDRGPEAFF.

The chain employs TRBV4-3 and TRBJ1-2; 10 nucleotides match TRBD1. This CDR3 has 15 amino acids. Trimming at V came to 4 bases and at J to 3 bases, leaving 5 bases not matched to a gene. Germline loops: CDR1 LGHNA, CDR2 YSLEER. Here the CDR3 reads CASSRGTGVDYGYTF. The CDR3 DNA follows: TGCGCCAGCAGCCGCGGGACAGGGGTCGACTATGGCTACACCTTC.

This clone was seen a handful of times. The V call is TRBV7-2, the J call TRBJ2-3, with D unclear. CDR3 size: 14 residues. The germline V gene encodes CDR1 SGHTA and CDR2 FQGNSA. Deletions cut 1 base from V and 5 bases from J, with 10 bases between. The CDR3 DNA reads as TGTGCCAGCAGCTTAGACTACCGCCGAGATACGCAGTATTTT. Translated: CASSLDYRRDTQYF. Using reference TRBV7-2 and TRBJ2-3 for the parts outside the CDR3, the full variable domain is GAGVSQSPSNKVTEKGKDVELRCDPISGHTALYWYRQSLGQGLEFLIYFQGNSAPDKSGLPSDRFSAERTGGSVSTLTIQRTQQEDSAVYLCASSLDYRRDTQYFGPGTRLTVL.

The gene calls are TRBV7-9 and TRBJ2-1; TRBD2 aligns across 12 bases. Germline V lookup: CDR1 SEHNR, CDR2 FQNEAQ (reference sequence). CDR3 size: 17 residues. Trimming at V came to 0 bases and at J to 8 bases, leaving 8 bases not matched to a gene. CDR3 sequence: CASSLAPLAGGADEQFF. CDR3 nucleotide sequence: TGTGCCAGCAGCTTAGCGCCCCTAGCGGGAGGGGCGGATGAGCAGTTCTTC. The complete variable domain, with remaining parts taken from reference TRBV7-9 and TRBJ2-1, reads DTGVSQNPRHKITKRGQNVTFRCDPISEHNRLYWYRQTLGQGPEFLTYFQNEAQLEKSRLLSDRFSAERPKGSFSTLEIQRTEQGDSAMYLCASSLAPLAGGADEQFFGPGTRLTVL.

The rearrangement links TRBV9 to TRBJ2-7; tentatively, D is TRBD1 (6 bases). Germline V lookup: CDR1 SGDLS, CDR2 YYNGEE. This CDR3 comprises 13 residues. The ends were cut back, 0 bases at V and 6 bases at J, with 10 bases in the middle. The chain's CDR3 is CASSVARGSEQYF. The DNA for the CDR3 is TGTGCCAGCAGCGTAGCTAGGGGGTCCGAGCAGTACTTC.

This chain links TRBV19 with TRBJ2-7, with D perhaps matching TRBD1 (6 bases). With 4 bases removed from V and 3 bases from J, the gap between germline ends came to 7 bases. Germline CDR1 LNHDA, CDR2 SQIVND (reference sequence). CDR3 length: 12 amino acids. The CDR3 is CASSTDSYEQYF. For the CDR3, the DNA is TGTGCCAGTAGTACGGACAGCTACGAGCAGTACTTC.

V and J are TRBV5-1 and TRBJ2-4; 9 bases are shared with TRBD2. The CDR3 has 18 residues. The germline V gene encodes CDR1 SGHRS and CDR2 YFSETQ. With 1 base clipped from V and 0 bases from J, the junction kept 8 bases outside the gene matches. The CDR3, as DNA: TGCGCCAGCAGCTTGCGTTCGGTAGCGGGGGCAGCCAAAAACATTCAGTACTTC. Translated: CASSLRSVAGAAKNIQYF.

V gene TRBV2 combines with J gene TRBJ2-7, with 10 bases identical to TRBD1. The CDR3 length is 15 residues. The junction had 1 base not matched to a gene; V was cut back by 1 base and J by 1 base. Germline loops: CDR1 SNHLY, CDR2 FYNNEI. The DNA for the CDR3 is TGTGCCAGCAGTGAAGGACAGGGGGCGTCCTACGAGCAGTACTTC. This sequence encodes CASSEGQGASYEQYF.

This clone was detected only once. The chain employs TRBV27 and TRBJ2-3; TRBD1 agrees at 8 bases. The V gene's germline CDR1 is MNHEY and CDR2 SMNVEV (reference sequence). The CDR3 sequence is 19 residues long. V dropped 6 bases and J dropped 5; count of bases not matched to a gene: 22. CDR3 nucleotides: TGTGCCAGCAGCCCTCCCCGCAGGGGGCTAACTCGGGGCGGAGATACGCAGTATTTT. Translating gives CASSPPRRGLTRGGDTQYF.

The sample holds a few counts of this clone. The rearrangement joins TRBV19 to TRBJ1-1; D is ambiguous. The CDR3 has 13 amino acids. Germline V gene lookup returns CDR1 LNHDA and CDR2 SQIVND (reference sequence). Trimming shortened V by 5 bases and J by 5 bases, and 12 bases separated the two germline ends. The DNA for the CDR3 is TGTGCCAGTAGTCCCGTAACGGGGACTGAAGCTTTCTTT. Amino acids: CASSPVTGTEAFF.

The chain couples TRBV7-2 to TRBJ1-2; D not resolved. Germline assignment: CDR1 SGHTA and CDR2 FQGNSA. With 5 bases removed from V and 8 bases from J, the gap between germline ends came to 24 bases. This CDR3 is 16 amino acids long. The CDR3 coding sequence is TGTGCCAGCAGCGGATCCGGGAGCCAGCTTTCGCAAGGCTACACCTTC. Translation: CASSGSGSQLSQGYTF.

This chain connects TRBV5-4 to TRBJ2-6; D is perhaps TRBD2 (6 bases). CDR1 SGHNT and CDR2 YYREEE come from the germline V gene (reference sequence). The CDR3 length is 17 residues. V lost 2 bases and J lost 2, with 14 bases in between. The CDR3 loop is CASSFSRGLAGANVLTF. CDR3 in DNA: TGTGCCAGCAGCTTTAGTAGGGGACTTGCTGGGGCCAACGTCCTGACTTTC.